This T cell receptor beta chain was sequenced during a study of shared clonotypes between healthy human individuals. Genomic DNA of every subset was divided equally among multiple immunoSEQ plates. Replicate sorted-subset PCRs were loaded with around 210 ng DNA, 30,000 to 35,000 T cell genomes. Authors' data handling: In the immunoSEQ data, sequences were junction-only and lacked quality scores, so filtering differed. Profiling relied on immunoSEQ multiplex PCR, and the TCRdb table lists in-frame clones only, not all of them. V, J and clone size derive from that table, while D and trimming were established from the DNA sequence. This table holds about 580,000 clones, roughly 98% found once. CDR3 size: 18 residues. Trimming cost V 2 bases and J 2 bases; bases outside gene matches: 9. Looked up from germline, CDR1 is SNHLY and CDR2 is FYNNEI. CD8 cells regarded as naive lacked CD45RO, were positively chosen for CCR7, and omitted terminally differentiated effector memory CD45RA+ cells.

The chain is built from TRBV2 and TRBJ2-7; 13 bases are a match to TRBD2. Sequencing used naive CD8+ T cells sorted from blood. The TCR sequence derives from a man between 25 and 39 years old in good health. The DNA of the CDR3 is TGTGCCAGCAGTGAACAGGACGTACTAGCGGGAGGGCCCTACGAGCAGTACTTC. This encodes CASSEQDVLAGGPYEQYF.